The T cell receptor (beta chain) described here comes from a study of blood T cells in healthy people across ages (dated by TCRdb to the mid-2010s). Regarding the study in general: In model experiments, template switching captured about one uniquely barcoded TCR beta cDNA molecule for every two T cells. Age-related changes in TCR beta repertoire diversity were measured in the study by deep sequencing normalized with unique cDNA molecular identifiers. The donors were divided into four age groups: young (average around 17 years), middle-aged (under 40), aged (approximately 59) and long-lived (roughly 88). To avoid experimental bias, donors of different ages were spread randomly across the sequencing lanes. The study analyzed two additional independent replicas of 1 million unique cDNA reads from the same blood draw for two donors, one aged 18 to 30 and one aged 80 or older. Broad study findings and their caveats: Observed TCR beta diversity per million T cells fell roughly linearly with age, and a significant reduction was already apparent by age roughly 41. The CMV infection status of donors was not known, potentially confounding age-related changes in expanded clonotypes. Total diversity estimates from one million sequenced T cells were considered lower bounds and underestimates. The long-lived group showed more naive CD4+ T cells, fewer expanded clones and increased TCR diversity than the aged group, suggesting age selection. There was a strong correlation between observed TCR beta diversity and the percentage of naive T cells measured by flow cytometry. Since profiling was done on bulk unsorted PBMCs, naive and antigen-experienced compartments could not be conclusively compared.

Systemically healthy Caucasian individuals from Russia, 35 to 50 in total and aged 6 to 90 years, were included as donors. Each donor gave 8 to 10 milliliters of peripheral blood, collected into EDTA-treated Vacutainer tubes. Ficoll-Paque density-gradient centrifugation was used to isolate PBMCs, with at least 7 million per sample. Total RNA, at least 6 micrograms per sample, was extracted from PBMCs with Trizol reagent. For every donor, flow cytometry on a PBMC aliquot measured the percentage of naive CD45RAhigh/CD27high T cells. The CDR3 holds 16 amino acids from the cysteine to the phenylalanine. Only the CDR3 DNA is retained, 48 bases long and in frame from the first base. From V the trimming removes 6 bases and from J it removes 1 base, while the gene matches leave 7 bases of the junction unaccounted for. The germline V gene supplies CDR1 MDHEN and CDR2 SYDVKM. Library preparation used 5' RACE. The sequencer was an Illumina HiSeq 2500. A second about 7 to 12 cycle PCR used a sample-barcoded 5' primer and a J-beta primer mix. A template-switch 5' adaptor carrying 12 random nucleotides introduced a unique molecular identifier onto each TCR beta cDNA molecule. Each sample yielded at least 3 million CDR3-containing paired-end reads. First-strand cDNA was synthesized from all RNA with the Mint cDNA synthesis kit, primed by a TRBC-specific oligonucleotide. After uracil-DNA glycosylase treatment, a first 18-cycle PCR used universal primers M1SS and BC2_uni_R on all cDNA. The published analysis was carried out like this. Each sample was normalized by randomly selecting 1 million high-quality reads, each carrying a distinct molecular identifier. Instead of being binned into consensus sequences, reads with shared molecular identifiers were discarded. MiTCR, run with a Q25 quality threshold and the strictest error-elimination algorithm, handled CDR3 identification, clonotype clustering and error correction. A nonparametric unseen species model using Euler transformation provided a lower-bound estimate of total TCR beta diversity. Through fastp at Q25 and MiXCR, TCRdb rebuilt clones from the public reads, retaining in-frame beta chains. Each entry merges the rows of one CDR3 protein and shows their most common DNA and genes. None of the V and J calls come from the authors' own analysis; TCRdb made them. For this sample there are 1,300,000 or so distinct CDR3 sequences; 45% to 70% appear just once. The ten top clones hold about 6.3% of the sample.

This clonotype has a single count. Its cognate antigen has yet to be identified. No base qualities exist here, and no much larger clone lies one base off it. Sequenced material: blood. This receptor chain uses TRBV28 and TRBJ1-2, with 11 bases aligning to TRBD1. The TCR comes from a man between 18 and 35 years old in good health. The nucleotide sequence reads TGTGCCAGCAGCCCGGGACAGGGGGTTGGTAACTATGGCTACACCTTC. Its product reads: CASSPGQGVGNYGYTF.